This T cell receptor (beta chain) appears in the sequencing data of a study of Graves' ophthalmopathy and Graves' hyperthyroidism. Turning to this clonotype: The target antigen is unknown.

The length of the CDR3 is 16 residues. Trimming cost V 2 bases and J 4 bases, with 14 bases left between them. CDR1 is MNHNS, CDR2 SASEGT, per germline. Clinical symptoms and serum thyroxine were used for diagnosis; TRAb, thyroid ultrasound and orbital computed tomography were also relied on. Sampling around 9.8 ml of fresh peripheral blood provided the PBMCs. RNA served as the template for amplifying TCR beta CDR3 regions. First-round RT-PCR employed HTBI primers, with a second-round multiplex PCR after it. TCRdb called the multiplex PCR reads again in MiXCR, with one record for every CDR3 protein. Of hundreds of thousands of distinct CDR3 sequences listed, approximately 21% are singletons. Overall study findings and caveats: Classification of ophthalmopathy versus stable hyperthyroidism by a 13-signature model yielded 85% to 90% sensitivity and around 77% specificity. The authors also found most expanded thyroid clonotypes above 0.001 frequency in blood.

The source material was peripheral blood. The chain carries TRBV6-1 and TRBJ2-2; D could derive from TRBD1 or TRBD2 (6 bases each). The clonotype comes from a woman in her late teens or twenties with stable Graves' hyperthyroidism. The CDR3 DNA follows: TGTGCCAGCAGTGAATGGGTGGAGGGGGGCACCGGGGAGCTGTTTTTT. Amino acid sequence: CASSEWVEGGTGELFF.